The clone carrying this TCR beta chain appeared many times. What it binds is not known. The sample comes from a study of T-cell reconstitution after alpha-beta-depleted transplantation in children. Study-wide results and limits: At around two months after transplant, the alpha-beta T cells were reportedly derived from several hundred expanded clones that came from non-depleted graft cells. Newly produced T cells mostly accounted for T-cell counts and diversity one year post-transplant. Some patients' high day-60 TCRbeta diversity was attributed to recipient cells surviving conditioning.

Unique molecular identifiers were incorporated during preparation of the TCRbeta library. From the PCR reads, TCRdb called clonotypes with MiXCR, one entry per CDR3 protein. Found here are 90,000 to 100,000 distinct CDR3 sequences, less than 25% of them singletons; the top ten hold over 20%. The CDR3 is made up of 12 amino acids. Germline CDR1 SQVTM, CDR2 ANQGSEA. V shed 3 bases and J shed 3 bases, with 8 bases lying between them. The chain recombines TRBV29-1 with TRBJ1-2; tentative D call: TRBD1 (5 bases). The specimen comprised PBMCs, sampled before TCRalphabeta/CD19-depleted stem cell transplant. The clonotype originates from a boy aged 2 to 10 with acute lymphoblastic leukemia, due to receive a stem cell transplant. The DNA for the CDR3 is TGCAGCGTTGATCCAGGGCACTATGGCTACACCTTC. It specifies CSVDPGHYGYTF. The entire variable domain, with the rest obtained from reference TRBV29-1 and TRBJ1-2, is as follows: SAVISQKPSRDICQRGTSLTIQCQVDSQVTMMFWYRQQPGQSLTLIATANQGSEATYESGFVIDKFPISRPNLTFSTLTVSNMSPEDSSIYLCSVDPGHYGYTFGSGTRLTVV.